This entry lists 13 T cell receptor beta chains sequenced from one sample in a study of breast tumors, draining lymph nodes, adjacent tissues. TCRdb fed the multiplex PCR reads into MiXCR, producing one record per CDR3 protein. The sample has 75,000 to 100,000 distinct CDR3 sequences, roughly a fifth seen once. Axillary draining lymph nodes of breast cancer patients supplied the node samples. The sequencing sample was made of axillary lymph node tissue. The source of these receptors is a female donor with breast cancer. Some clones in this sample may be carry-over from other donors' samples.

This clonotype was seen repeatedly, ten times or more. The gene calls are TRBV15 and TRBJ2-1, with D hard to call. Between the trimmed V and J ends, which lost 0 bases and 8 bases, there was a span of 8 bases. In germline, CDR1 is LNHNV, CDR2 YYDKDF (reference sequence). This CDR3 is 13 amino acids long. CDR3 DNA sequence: TGTGCCACCAGCAGAGATGTAGTTGATGAGCAGTTCTTC. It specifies CATSRDVVDEQFF.

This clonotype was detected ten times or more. CDR3 in DNA: TGTGCCACCAGTGATCCGGGACAGGGTAGTTCCAATGAGCAGTTCTTC. Amino acids: CATSDPGQGSSNEQFF. V and J are TRBV24-1 and TRBJ2-1, with 9 bases fitting TRBD1. The CDR3 spans 16 residues. V shed 3 bases and J 6 bases; nucleotides not matched to a gene: 8. Looked up from germline, CDR1 is KGHDR and CDR2 is SFDVKD.

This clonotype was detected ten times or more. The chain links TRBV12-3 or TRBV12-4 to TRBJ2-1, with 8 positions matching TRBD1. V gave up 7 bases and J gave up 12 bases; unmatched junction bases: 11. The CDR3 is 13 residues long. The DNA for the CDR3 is TGTGCCAGCAACGCCCCCACAGGGGGAGTGCAGTTCTTC. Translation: CASNAPTGGVQFF.

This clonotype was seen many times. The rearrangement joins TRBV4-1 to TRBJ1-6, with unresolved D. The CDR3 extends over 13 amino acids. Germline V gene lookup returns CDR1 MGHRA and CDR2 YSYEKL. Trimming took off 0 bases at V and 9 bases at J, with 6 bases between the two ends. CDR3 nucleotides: TGCGCCAGCAGCCAAGATCCGGGTTCACCCCTCCACTTT. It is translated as CASSQDPGSPLHF.

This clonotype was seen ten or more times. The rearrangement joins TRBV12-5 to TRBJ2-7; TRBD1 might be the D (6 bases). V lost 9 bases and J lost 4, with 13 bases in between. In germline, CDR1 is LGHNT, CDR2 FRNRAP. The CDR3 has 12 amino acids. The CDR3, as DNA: TGTGCTAGCACCAGGGACATTTACGAGCAGTACTTC. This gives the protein CASTRDIYEQYF.

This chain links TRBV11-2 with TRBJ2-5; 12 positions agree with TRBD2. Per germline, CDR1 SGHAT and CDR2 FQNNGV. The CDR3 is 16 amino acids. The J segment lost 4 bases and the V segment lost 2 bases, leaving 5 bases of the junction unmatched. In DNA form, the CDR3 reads TGTGCCAGCAGCTTAAGACTAGCGGGAGAGGGAGAGACCCAGTACTTC. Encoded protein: CASSLRLAGEGETQYF.

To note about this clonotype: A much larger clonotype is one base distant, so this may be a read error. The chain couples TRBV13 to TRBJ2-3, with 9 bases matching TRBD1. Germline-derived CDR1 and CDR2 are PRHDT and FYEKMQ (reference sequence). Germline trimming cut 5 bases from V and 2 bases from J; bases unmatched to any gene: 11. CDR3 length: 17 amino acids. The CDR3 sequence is CASSGRTGDLNTDTQYF. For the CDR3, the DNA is TGTGCCAGCAGCGGACGGACAGGGGACCTTAACACAGATACGCAGTATTTT.

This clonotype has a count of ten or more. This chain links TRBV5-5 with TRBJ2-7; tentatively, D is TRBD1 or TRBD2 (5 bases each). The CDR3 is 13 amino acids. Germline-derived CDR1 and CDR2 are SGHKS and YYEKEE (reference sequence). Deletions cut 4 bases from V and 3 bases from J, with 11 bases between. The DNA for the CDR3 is TGTGCCAGCAGCCCCTTTGGGGGCTACGAGCAGTACTTC. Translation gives CASSPFGGYEQYF.

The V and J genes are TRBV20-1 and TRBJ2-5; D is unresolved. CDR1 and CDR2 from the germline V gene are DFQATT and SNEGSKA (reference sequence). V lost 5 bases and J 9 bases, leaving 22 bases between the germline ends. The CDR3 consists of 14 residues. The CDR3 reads CSAPPTAPSGSQYF. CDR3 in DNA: TGCAGTGCTCCTCCCACGGCCCCCTCCGGGTCCCAGTACTTC.

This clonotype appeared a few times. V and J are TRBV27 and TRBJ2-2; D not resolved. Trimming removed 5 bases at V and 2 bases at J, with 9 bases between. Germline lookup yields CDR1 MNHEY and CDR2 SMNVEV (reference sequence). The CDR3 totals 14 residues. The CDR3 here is CASSRWENTGELFF. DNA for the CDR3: TGTGCCAGCAGTCGATGGGAAAACACCGGGGAGCTGTTTTTT.

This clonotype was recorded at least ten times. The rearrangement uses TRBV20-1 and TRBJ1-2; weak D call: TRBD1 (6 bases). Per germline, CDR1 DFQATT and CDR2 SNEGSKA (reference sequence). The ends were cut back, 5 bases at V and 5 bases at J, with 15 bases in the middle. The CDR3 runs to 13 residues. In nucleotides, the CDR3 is TGCAGTGCTCCGGACAGAAAGACATATGGCTACACCTTC. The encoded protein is CSAPDRKTYGYTF.

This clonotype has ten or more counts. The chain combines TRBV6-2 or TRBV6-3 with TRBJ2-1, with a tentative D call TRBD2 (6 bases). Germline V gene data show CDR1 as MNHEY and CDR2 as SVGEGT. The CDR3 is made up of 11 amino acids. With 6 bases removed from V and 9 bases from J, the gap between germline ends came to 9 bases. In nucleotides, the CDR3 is TGTGCCAGCAGGATTAGCGGTGAGCAGTTCTTC. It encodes CASRISGEQFF.

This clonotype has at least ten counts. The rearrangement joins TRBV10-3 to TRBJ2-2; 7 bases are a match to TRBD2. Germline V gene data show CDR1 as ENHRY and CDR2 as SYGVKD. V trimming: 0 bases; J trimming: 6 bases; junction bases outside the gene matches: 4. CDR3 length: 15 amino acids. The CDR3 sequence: CAISESIAGPGELFF. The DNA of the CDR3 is TGTGCCATCAGTGAGTCGATAGCGGGCCCCGGGGAGCTGTTTTTT.